This entry lists 10 T cell receptor beta chains sequenced from one sample in a study of Ad26.COV2.S vaccination and SARS-CoV-2 variants. Treatment here: 19 received Ad26.COV2.S at low or high dose, single or two shots; about 5 received placebo; per-sample allocation not given. All samples were drawn on day 63, counting from the first vaccine or placebo injection. Measured with immunoSEQ multiplex PCR; TCRdb has only the in-frame clones, and not every one. The repertoire holds hundreds of thousands of clones, with 90% as singletons. The material was peripheral blood, obtained in a trial of Ad26.COV2.S vaccine versus placebo. Receptor source: a person aged 18-65 years who received the Ad26.COV2.S COVID-19 vaccine or a placebo.

The chain recombines TRBV5-4 with TRBJ2-7; 11 nucleotides agree with TRBD2. V lost 0 bases and J lost 6; bases outside the gene matches: 8. CDR1 and CDR2 (germline): SGHNT, YYREEE (reference sequence). This CDR3 is 16 amino acids long. For the CDR3, the DNA is TGTGCCAGCAGCTTGGACACTAGCGGGGGACGCTCCGAGCAGTACTTC. Its protein product is CASSLDTSGGRSEQYF.

The rearrangement links TRBV6-5 to TRBJ2-7; D might be TRBD2 (6 bases). The CDR3 runs 15 residues. Trimming pared 3 bases from V and 0 bases from J, leaving 12 bases between. The germline gives CDR1 MNHEY, CDR2 SVGAGI. The DNA for the CDR3 is TGTGCCAGCAGTTATGCCGGGAGCCACTCCTACGAGCAGTACTTC. Translation: CASSYAGSHSYEQYF.

V and J are TRBV6-2 or TRBV6-3 and TRBJ2-4, with D maybe TRBD1 (6 bases). Germline V gene data show CDR1 as MNHEY and CDR2 as SVGEGT. The ends were cut back, 6 bases at V and 3 bases at J, with 9 bases in the middle. This CDR3 has 13 residues. The CDR3 sequence is CASSRQDKNIQYF. The DNA of the CDR3 is TGTGCCAGCAGCCGACAGGACAAAAACATTCAGTACTTC.

CDR3 protein: CASRLTGGTGANVLTF. The CDR3 bases are TGTGCCAGCAGGCTGACAGGGGGCACTGGGGCCAACGTCCTGACTTTC. The genes are TRBV7-9 and TRBJ2-6, with 10 nucleotides matching TRBD1. Looked up from germline, CDR1 is SEHNR and CDR2 is FQNEAQ (reference sequence). The ends lost 6 bases at V and 2 bases at J; junction bases unmatched: 4. This CDR3 comprises 16 residues.

The chain joins TRBV11-2 to TRBJ2-7; 9 bases map to TRBD1. The CDR3 covers 15 residues. Germline V gene lookup returns CDR1 SGHAT and CDR2 FQNNGV. J gave up 3 bases and V 4 bases, and 7 bases lay outside the gene matches. The CDR3 region is CASSYGPGQGYEQYF. CDR3 nucleotide sequence: TGTGCCAGCAGCTATGGTCCGGGACAGGGCTACGAGCAGTACTTC.

The chain uses TRBV7-9 and TRBJ2-3; 7 bases match TRBD2. V lost 1 base to trimming and J lost 2 bases; unmatched junction nucleotides: 9. This CDR3 contains 17 residues. The V gene's germline CDR1 is SEHNR and CDR2 FQNEAQ (reference sequence). Written as DNA, the CDR3 is TGTGCCAGCAGCTTAGTCCGGCCTAGCGGCTACACAGATACGCAGTATTTT. Translation gives CASSLVRPSGYTDTQYF.

J is TRBJ2-3 and V is TRBV15; D gene ambiguous. Germline V gene lookup returns CDR1 LNHNV and CDR2 YYDKDF (reference sequence). The CDR3 spans 16 residues. V lost 1 base, J lost 0 bases, and 11 bases lay in between. The CDR3 region has the DNA TGTGCCACCAGCAGAGTATTGGCTGGGAGCACAGATACGCAGTATTTT. Encoded protein: CATSRVLAGSTDTQYF.

This chain connects TRBV12-3 or TRBV12-4 to TRBJ1-1; D is unclear. Trimming took 10 bases from V and 7 from J, leaving 19 bases between them. The CDR3 spans 13 residues. Written as DNA, the CDR3 is TGTGCCATTCTTCGGGAATCGGCCGATGAAGCTTTCTTT. Its translation is CAILRESADEAFF.

The chain joins TRBV7-9 to TRBJ2-3; TRBD2 agrees at 10 bases. This CDR3 has 17 residues. V shed 2 bases and J 6 bases; nucleotides not matched to a gene: 11. Germline V lookup: CDR1 SEHNR, CDR2 FQNEAQ (reference sequence). The CDR3 nucleotides read TGTGCCAGCAGCTTAAAGGCTAGCGGGAGAGGGACGGATACGCAGTATTTT. Translation: CASSLKASGRGTDTQYF.

This clone was seen once. This chain joins TRBV9 and TRBJ1-1; maybe TRBD1 (6 bases). The germline V gene encodes CDR1 SGDLS and CDR2 YYNGEE. The CDR3 has 17 residues. V was clipped by 1 base and J by 1 base, with 17 bases between them. The chain's CDR3 is CASSVRRDIKKNTEAFF. The CDR3 region has the DNA TGTGCCAGCAGCGTACGCCGGGACATCAAGAAGAACACTGAAGCTTTCTTT.